This record concerns one T cell receptor (beta chain) sequence. Its antigen remains unidentified. One end of the junction varies from germline; a read error may be responsible. This entry comes from a study of blood T cells in healthy people across ages. Findings and limits, study-wide: Researchers said unsorted PBMCs prevented a conclusive naive versus antigen-experienced comparison. Expanded clonotype shifts may have been confounded, as the donors had an unknown CMV status.

For the second PCR, which ran for roughly 6 to 12 cycles, a sample-barcoded 5' primer and a J-beta primer mix were used. TCRdb analysed the 5' RACE reads with MiXCR anew, one entry per CDR3 protein. The sample lists fewer than 1,000,000 distinct CDR3 sequences, more than 35% occurring once. The CDR3 has 16 residues. The germline V gene has CDR1 KGHDR and CDR2 SFDVKD. Sequencing input: blood. V gene TRBV24-1 combines with J gene TRBJ2-5; 9 positions agree with TRBD1. The clonotype originates from a man older than 75 in good health. The CDR3 bases are TGTGCCACCGGTGATGCCGGGACAGGGTACCAAGAGACCCAGTACTTC. Translated, it gives CATGDAGTGYQETQYF.